The sequence of this T cell receptor beta chain was determined in a study of Ad26.COV2.S vaccination and SARS-CoV-2 variants (dated by TCRdb to about 2021). Context from the whole study: Donors in the vaccine arm were drawn from COV1001, a phase I-IIa trial of Ad26.COV2.S in healthy adults that was multicentre, randomized, double-blind and placebo-controlled. Ad26.COV2.S was administered intramuscularly at a dose of 5x10^10 or 1x10^11 viral particles, either as one shot or as two shots given 56 days apart. TCRbeta repertoire sequencing was used to assess the specificity and breadth of SARS-CoV-2-reactive T cell receptors after Ad26.COV2.S vaccination. A total of roughly 30 samples were included in the TCR-sequenced set, comprising 19 Ad26.COV2.S vaccine recipients, 5 placebo recipients and 8 SARS-CoV-2 convalescent individuals. Trial participants were randomized into five groups of five: low-dose or high-dose Ad26.COV2.S given once or twice, or placebo on both occasions. Investigators did not know the trial group allocation while performing experiments and assessing outcomes.

Findings and caveats that apply to the study as a whole: Substantial breadth of spike-specific CD8+ and CD4+ T cell responses was reported after vaccination. Higher spike-specific TCR breadth was observed in Ad26.COV2.S recipients than in placebo recipients (P = 0.0014). Vaccine and placebo recipients had comparable non-spike TCR breadth, which fits with the vaccine containing only spike. The study was not powered for comparison of responses between vaccine doses or regimens. It was noted by the authors that total T cell responses may have been underestimated by the TCR breadth and depth analyses.

As regards this clone: Its antigen is still unknown. The record has no base qualities; no much larger clone is one base away.

TCRbeta CDR3 regions were sequenced with the immunoSEQ Assay. After extraction, genomic DNA underwent amplification by bias-controlled multiplex PCR, followed by high-throughput sequencing. The original methods were these. To quantify the absolute abundance of every unique TCRbeta CDR3 region, sequences were collapsed and filtered. T cell fraction was estimated by normalization of TCRbeta template counts to usable DNA, with usable DNA being measured through amplification of reference genes present in all nucleated cells. Repertoire TCRs were annotated as SARS-CoV-2-specific when V gene, CDR3 amino acid sequence and J gene were exactly matched to a known reactive TCR set. MIRA supplied the reference SARS-CoV-2 TCR set, which was filtered for enrichment in COVID-19-positive ImmuneCODE repertoires so that public or cross-reactive TCRs were removed. Based on the MIRA antigens, annotated TCRs were further analysed at the level of specific ORF or position within ORF. Breadth was defined as annotated unique rearrangements over total unique productive rearrangements; depth was the summed frequency of those rearrangements. TCR breadth was compared between groups using two-sided Wilcoxon rank-sum tests. TCRdb limited this immuneACCESS table to in-frame rearrangements with V and J called. A share of clones is missing; checked studies link under half to unresolved V genes, and the rest is unexplained. V and J calls and clone size are those listed in that table; D and trimming were worked out from the DNA. This sample is represented by approximately 300,000 clones; 85% of them were singletons. 2.1% of the sample rests with the top ten.

This specimen's treatment or condition label, interpreted: around 19 received Ad26.COV2.S at low or high dose, single or two shots; five or six received placebo; per-sample allocation not given. For vaccine and placebo recipients, the sequenced repertoires came from samples collected on day 63 after the first injection. Between 29 July and 7 August 2020, Cohort 1b enrolled 25 adults aged 18-55 years at one site in Boston, USA. Ad26.COV2.S was a replication-incompetent adenovirus type 26 vector that expressed a prefusion-stabilized SARS-CoV-2 spike protein derived from the original Wuhan strain. Trimming accounts for 4 bases at V and 2 bases at J, while the number of junction bases matched to no gene is 6. From the germline V gene, CDR1 is SGHTA and CDR2 is FQGNSA. Reading from cysteine to phenylalanine, the CDR3 counts 16 amino acids. Only the CDR3 DNA is retained, 48 bases long and in frame from the first base.

The TCR sequence derives from a person aged 18-60 years who received the Ad26.COV2.S COVID-19 vaccine or a placebo. The material was peripheral blood, obtained in a trial of Ad26.COV2.S vaccine versus placebo. Rearrangement joined TRBV7-2 to TRBJ1-5, with 9 central nucleotides matching TRBD1. CDR3 region: CASSYDRGYGNQPQHF. The nucleotide sequence is TGTGCCAGCAGCTACGACAGGGGGTACGGCAATCAGCCCCAGCATTTT. With the portions outside the CDR3 filled from the reference TRBV7-2 and TRBJ1-5 genes, the complete variable region becomes GAGVSQSPSNKVTEKGKDVELRCDPISGHTALYWYRQSLGQGLEFLIYFQGNSAPDKSGLPSDRFSAERTGGSVSTLTIQRTQQEDSAVYLCASSYDRGYGNQPQHFGDGTRLSIL.